This TCR beta chain was sequenced in a study of blood T cell repertoires in COVID-19. The overall study: Sample material is recorded as cDNA or gDNA derived from T cells, B-cell-depleted T cells, or PBMCs.

V was clipped by 0 bases and J by 6 bases; unmatched bases: 6. The germline V gene encodes CDR1 MGHRA and CDR2 YSYEKL. This CDR3 spans 15 amino acids. The study recruited people aged about 18 to 89 years across roughly 23 US areas. Participant-given clinical history determined each cohort assignment. Profiled with immunoSEQ multiplex PCR; TCRdb holds only in-frame clones, not every one. The profile shows about 240,000 clones, more than 75% of them singletons. Sequencing used PBMCs or T cells enriched from blood (not recorded which). The rearrangement uses TRBV4-1 and TRBJ2-7, with 9 bases matching TRBD2. This receptor was identified in a woman in her thirties or forties with acute COVID-19. The CDR3 bases are TGCGCCAGCAGCCAAGATAGCGGGAGACGCGCCGAGCAGTACTTC. Translating it yields CASSQDSGRRAEQYF.